These 28 T cell receptor beta chains share one sample of origin, sequenced in a study of PD-1 blockade in classical Hodgkin lymphoma. Each patient relapsed following autologous stem cell transplantation, and prior brentuximab vedotin exposure differed. The protocol was immunoSEQ multiplex PCR, while the TCRdb copy is restricted to in-frame clones and leaves out a portion. The table shows about 13,000 clones, with roughly 84% occurring only once. The sample here was peripheral blood mononuclear cells (PBMCs), taken at baseline. Receptors were obtained from a human donor with classical Hodgkin lymphoma.

This chain joins TRBV7-2 and TRBJ2-5; D is possibly TRBD2 (5 bases). Trimming left V 1 base short and J 3 bases short, with 12 bases between. Germline V gene sequence: CDR1 SGHTA, CDR2 FQGNSA. This CDR3 contains 15 residues. CDR3 coding DNA: TGTGCCAGCAGCTTAGGGGGAGTCCTTAAAGAGACCCAGTACTTC. This codes for CASSLGGVLKETQYF.

The V and J genes are TRBV7-2 and TRBJ2-3; D is ambiguous. V was cut by 2 bases and J by 6 bases, with 6 bases left in between. This CDR3 is built from 12 residues. Germline-derived CDR1 and CDR2 are SGHTA and FQGNSA. CDR3 sequence reads: CASSLMLDTQYF. CDR3 coding DNA: TGTGCCAGCAGCTTAATGCTTGATACGCAGTATTTT.

The chain couples TRBV11-3 to TRBJ1-1; possibly TRBD1 for D (6 bases). CDR1 SGHNT and CDR2 YENEEA come from the germline V gene. V was clipped by 1 base and J by 10 bases, with 13 bases between them. The CDR3 loop spans 13 amino acids. CDR3 loop: CASSLAQGSIAFF. For the CDR3, the DNA is TGTGCCAGCAGCTTAGCACAGGGTTCGATAGCTTTCTTT. Based on the CDR3 plus reference TRBV11-3 and TRBJ1-1, the full variable domain is EAGVVQSPRYKIIEKKQPVAFWCNPISGHNTLYWYLQNLGQGPELLIRYENEEAVDDSQLPKDRFSAERLKGVDSTLKIQPAELGDSAVYLCASSLAQGSIAFFGQGTRLTVV.

The chain employs TRBV5-6 and TRBJ1-1; D perhaps matches TRBD1 (6 bases). Trimming took 4 bases from V and 9 from J, leaving 16 bases between them. The CDR3 has 13 amino acids. CDR1 and CDR2 from the germline V gene are SGHDT and YYEEEE. In DNA form, the CDR3 reads TGTGCCAGCAGCCGAGGGACATTTGGGAAAGCTTTCTTT. It is translated as CASSRGTFGKAFF.

The V and J genes are TRBV27 and TRBJ1-5; no clear D gene. Germline V gene data show CDR1 as MNHEY and CDR2 as SMNVEV (reference sequence). This CDR3 region has 12 residues. The ends were cut back, 4 bases at V and 6 bases at J, with 7 bases in the middle. This chain's CDR3 is CASSSYGQPQHF. In nucleotides, the CDR3 is TGTGCCAGCAGTTCATACGGTCAGCCCCAGCATTTT.

This sequence joins TRBV5-6 and TRBJ2-4; D gene uncertain. The V and J ends lost 1 base and 0 bases respectively, with 8 bases between them. This CDR3 has 15 amino acids. The V gene's germline CDR1 is SGHDT and CDR2 YYEEEE. The CDR3 DNA reads as TGTGCCAGCAGCTTGAACCCTTTAGCCAAAAACATTCAGTACTTC. Its protein product is CASSLNPLAKNIQYF.

As DNA, the CDR3 is TGTGCCAGCAGCCCGATCGGGGGGACTAGCGGGAGTTACGAGCAGTACTTC. Its translation is CASSPIGGTSGSYEQYF. J is TRBJ2-7 and V is TRBV11-2; TRBD2 aligns across 14 bases. This CDR3 is 17 amino acids long. V gave up 5 bases and J gave up 4 bases; unmatched junction bases: 10. CDR1 and CDR2 (germline): SGHAT, FQNNGV.

The chain couples TRBV7-2 to TRBJ2-3, with 12 bases fitting TRBD2. The ends lost 1 base at V and 9 bases at J; junction bases unmatched: 14. The length of the CDR3 is 18 residues. CDR1 SGHTA and CDR2 FQGNSA come from the germline V gene. The DNA for the CDR3 is TGTGCCAGCAGCTTAGGGCTGAGACTAGCGGGGGAGGGAGAGACGCAGTATTTT. Amino acids: CASSLGLRLAGEGETQYF.

The gene calls are TRBV5-6 and TRBJ1-2, with D uncertain. V lost 4 bases to trimming and J lost 6 bases, with 13 bases between them. Germline values: CDR1 SGHDT, CDR2 YYEEEE. The CDR3 is 13 residues long. CDR3 region: CASSTRVIHGYTF. The CDR3 DNA is TGTGCCAGCAGCACGCGGGTTATCCATGGCTACACCTTC.

The chain uses TRBV4-3 and TRBJ2-1, with no clear D. Germline assignment: CDR1 LGHNA and CDR2 YSLEER. The CDR3 is made up of 15 amino acids. The ends were cut back, 3 bases at V and 9 bases at J, with 18 bases in the middle. The CDR3: CASSQSLAVRGEQFF. As DNA, the CDR3 is TGCGCCAGCAGCCAGTCCCTGGCCGTCCGCGGTGAGCAGTTCTTC.

V is TRBV10-1 and J is TRBJ2-1; maybe TRBD1 (6 bases). V lost 8 bases to trimming and J lost 0 bases, with 14 bases between them. Germline V lookup: CDR1 WNHNN, CDR2 SYGVQD (reference sequence). CDR3 length equals 15 residues. CDR3 loop: CASGRQGSSYNEQFF. CDR3 nucleotide sequence: TGCGCCAGCGGTCGGCAGGGGAGCTCCTACAATGAGCAGTTCTTC.

The chain employs TRBV30 and TRBJ1-2; D unresolved. V was pared by 2 bases and J by 7 bases, with 11 bases between. The germline gives CDR1 GTSNPN, CDR2 SVGIG (reference sequence). CDR3 length equals 12 residues. In DNA form, the CDR3 reads TGTGCCTGGAGTTTCGGGGTTCCTGGCTACACCTTC. Translation: CAWSFGVPGYTF.

V and J are TRBV27 and TRBJ2-2, with TRBD1 matching 9 bases. Germline-derived CDR1 and CDR2 are MNHEY and SMNVEV (reference sequence). The CDR3 extends over 15 amino acids. The junction had 9 bases not matched to a gene; V was cut back by 6 bases and J by 7 bases. CDR3 coding DNA: TGTGCCAGCAGCCGCCGGACAGGGGCGGTCGGGGAGCTGTTTTTT. Translation: CASSRRTGAVGELFF.

The chain links TRBV4-3 to TRBJ1-4, with TRBD1 identical over 8 bases. Germline CDR1 LGHNA, CDR2 YSLEER. The CDR3 length is 16 residues. Germline trimming cut 4 bases from V and 3 bases from J; bases unmatched to any gene: 7. The CDR3: CASSPLRTGSNEKLFF. CDR3 in DNA: TGCGCCAGCAGCCCTTTACGGACAGGGTCTAATGAAAAACTGTTTTTT.

The chain links TRBV7-8 to TRBJ1-5; D call uncertain. This CDR3 comprises 14 residues. Germline assignment: CDR1 SGHVS and CDR2 FQNEAQ. Trimming cost V 5 bases and J 0 bases, with 8 bases left between them. CDR3: CASSMDHSNQPQHF. The CDR3 nucleotides are TGTGCCAGCAGCATGGATCATAGCAATCAGCCCCAGCATTTT. The full variable domain, rest sourced from reference TRBV7-8 and TRBJ1-5, is GAGVSQSPRYKVAKRGQDVALRCDPISGHVSLFWYQQALGQGPEFLTYFQNEAQLDKSGLPSDRFFAERPEGSVSTLKIQRTQQEDSAVYLCASSMDHSNQPQHFGDGTRLSIL.

The chain recombines TRBV6-6 with TRBJ1-2, with unresolved D. V was pared by 2 bases and J by 4 bases, with 2 bases between. The CDR3 has 11 residues. Germline V lookup: CDR1 MNHNY, CDR2 SVGAGI (reference sequence). The CDR3 coding sequence is TGTGCCAGCAGTTACCGCTATGGCTACACCTTC. Protein sequence: CASSYRYGYTF.

The chain has TRBV6-1 and TRBJ1-6, with 7 bases fitting TRBD1. This CDR3 spans 13 amino acids. J was trimmed by 8 bases and V by 8 bases; bases with no gene match: 6. Germline V lookup: CDR1 MNHNS, CDR2 SASEGT. This chain's CDR3 is CASSGQRDSPLHF. CDR3 bases: TGTGCCAGCTCGGGACAGAGGGATTCACCCCTCCACTTT.

The genes are TRBV6-5 and TRBJ2-1; a possible D gene is TRBD2 (5 bases). This CDR3 comprises 14 residues. The germline V gene encodes CDR1 MNHEY and CDR2 SVGAGI. Trimming cost V 0 bases and J 8 bases, with 11 bases left between them. The DNA for the CDR3 is TGTGCCAGCAGTTACTCCGGGGAACCCGATGAGCAGTTCTTC. Amino acid sequence: CASSYSGEPDEQFF.

This chain joins TRBV28 and TRBJ1-4; TRBD1 agrees at 7 bases. Germline CDR1 reads MDHEN; CDR2 reads SYDVKM. V lost 6 bases to trimming and J lost 8 bases; unmatched junction nucleotides: 15. The length of the CDR3 is 16 residues. The CDR3 DNA sequence: TGTGCCAGCAGCTTAAACAGGGGTTCTGTGCGGGAAAAACTGTTTTTT. This gives the protein CASSLNRGSVREKLFF.

The chain combines TRBV7-9 with TRBJ1-2, with D hard to call. Germline V gene data show CDR1 as SEHNR and CDR2 as FQNEAQ (reference sequence). The V end was cut by 2 bases, the J end by 6 bases, with 7 bases between. CDR3 size: 12 residues. The CDR3 bases are TGTGCCAGCAGCTTACAAGGGAATGGCTACACCTTC. Translated: CASSLQGNGYTF.

The sample holds one count of this clone. V usage is TRBV5-1 and J usage is TRBJ2-5, with D possibly matching TRBD2 (7 bases). CDR1 and CDR2 from the germline V gene are SGHRS and YFSETQ. The V gene lost 6 bases and the J gene lost 1 base, with 22 bases spanning the gap. The CDR3 length is 17 residues. CDR3: CASTFGGLRGGQETQYF. CDR3 DNA sequence: TGCGCCAGCACCTTTGGGGGCTTGAGGGGGGGCCAAGAGACCCAGTACTTC.

This chain links TRBV4-2 with TRBJ2-7; D gene uncertain. The V gene lost 4 bases and the J gene lost 2 bases, with 6 bases spanning the gap. Germline V gene sequence: CDR1 LGHNA, CDR2 YNFKEQ. CDR3 length: 12 amino acids. CDR3 coding DNA: TGTGCCAGCAGCCCCCATACCTACGAGCAGTACGTC. Protein sequence: CASSPHTYEQYV.

This clone was observed a few times. The chain is built from TRBV9 and TRBJ1-1; D is uncertain. The length of the CDR3 is 14 residues. V lost 0 bases and J lost 0, with 6 bases in between. Germline V gene sequence: CDR1 SGDLS, CDR2 YYNGEE. CDR3 nucleotide sequence: TGTGCCAGCAGCGTAGGACCCATGAACACTGAAGCTTTCTTT. Amino acid sequence: CASSVGPMNTEAFF.

On this clone: One end of the junction fails to match germline, which may point to a read error. The V gene is TRBV29-1, the J gene TRBJ2-1; 7 bases are shared with TRBD2. The V gene's germline CDR1 is SQVTM and CDR2 ANQGSEA. The CDR3 has 15 amino acids. CDR3 sequence: CSGETSASSYNEQFF. The CDR3 nucleotides are TGCAGCGGTGAAACTAGCGCGAGCTCCTACAATGAGCAGTTCTTC.

The gene calls are TRBV10-3 and TRBJ1-2; D uncertain. V lost 7 bases and J lost 3, with 12 bases in between. Germline loops: CDR1 ENHRY, CDR2 SYGVKD. The CDR3 loop spans 13 amino acids. CDR3 region: CAITKEYDYGYTF. The CDR3 region has the DNA TGTGCCATCACCAAGGAGTACGACTATGGCTACACCTTC.

The chain is built from TRBV7-9 and TRBJ1-1, with D perhaps matching TRBD1 (5 bases). This CDR3 contains 14 residues. Germline values: CDR1 SEHNR, CDR2 FQNEAQ (reference sequence). The germline V and J ends were trimmed by 8 bases and 11 bases, with 24 bases remaining between them. The CDR3 sequence is CASEGASAVRGAFF. The CDR3 DNA is TGTGCCAGCGAAGGTGCCAGTGCTGTACGGGGGGCTTTCTTT.

This chain links TRBV19 with TRBJ2-2; 13 bases line up with TRBD2. Losses at the gene ends were 8 bases for V and 7 bases for J; bases not matched to a gene: 7. The CDR3 sequence is 15 residues long. Germline-derived CDR1 and CDR2 are LNHDA and SQIVND (reference sequence). The CDR3, as DNA: TGTGCCAGTGGCTGGACTAGCGGGAGTCTCGGGGAGCTGTTTTTT. It codes for CASGWTSGSLGELFF.

This chain uses TRBV28 with TRBJ1-2, with 7 bases aligning to TRBD1. The V gene end was trimmed by 5 bases and the J gene end by 5 bases; junction bases not matched to a gene: 14. CDR1 is MDHEN and CDR2 is SYDVKM in the germline V gene. This CDR3 region has 16 residues. This CDR3 is CASSLRTWDSLYGYTF. Written as DNA, the CDR3 is TGTGCCAGCAGTCTAAGGACATGGGACAGCCTATATGGCTACACCTTC.